This T cell receptor beta chain was captured by sequencing in a study of blood T cell repertoires in COVID-19. Study overall: The origin of the acute and convalescent COVID-19 samples was the United States, Italy and Spain. Nucleic acid was either cDNA or gDNA, and it came from T cells, B-cell-depleted T cells, or PBMCs.

The CDR3 extends over 15 amino acids. V dropped 3 bases and J dropped 5 bases, with 13 bases sitting between them. The method was immunoSEQ multiplex PCR; TCRdb's version includes in-frame clones alone and lacks a portion of them. In the table there are roughly 53,000 clones, roughly 88% of which are singletons. The receptor was derived from a man older than 75 with acute or convalescent COVID-19. V is TRBV23-1 and J is TRBJ2-2; no clear D. TRBV23-1 is an open reading frame whose function is uncertain. The specimen was peripheral blood. The CDR3 DNA reads as TGCGCCAGCAGTCACCCCAGGCGTACGACCGGGGAGCTGTTTTTT. Translated, it gives CASSHPRRTTGELFF.